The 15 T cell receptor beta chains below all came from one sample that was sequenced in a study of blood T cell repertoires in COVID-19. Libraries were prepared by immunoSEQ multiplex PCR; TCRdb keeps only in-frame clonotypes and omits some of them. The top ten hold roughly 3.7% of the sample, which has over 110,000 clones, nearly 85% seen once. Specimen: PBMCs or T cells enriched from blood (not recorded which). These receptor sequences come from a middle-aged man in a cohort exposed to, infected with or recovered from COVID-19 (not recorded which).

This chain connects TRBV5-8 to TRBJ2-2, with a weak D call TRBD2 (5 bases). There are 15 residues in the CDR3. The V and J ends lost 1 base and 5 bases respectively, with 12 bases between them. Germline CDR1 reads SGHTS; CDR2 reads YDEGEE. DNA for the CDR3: TGTGCCAGCAGCTTGACTAGTCTAAGGACCGGGGAGCTGTTTTTT. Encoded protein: CASSLTSLRTGELFF.

This CDR3 is CATSDPSGGSSYNEQFF. In DNA, the CDR3 is TGTGCCACCAGTGACCCCTCCGGAGGCAGCTCCTACAATGAGCAGTTCTTC. V gene TRBV24-1 combines with J gene TRBJ2-1, with D possibly TRBD2 on 5 matching bases. Per the germline V gene, CDR1 is KGHDR and CDR2 is SFDVKD. The CDR3 has 17 residues. The germline V and J ends were trimmed by 4 bases and 0 bases, with 15 bases remaining between them.

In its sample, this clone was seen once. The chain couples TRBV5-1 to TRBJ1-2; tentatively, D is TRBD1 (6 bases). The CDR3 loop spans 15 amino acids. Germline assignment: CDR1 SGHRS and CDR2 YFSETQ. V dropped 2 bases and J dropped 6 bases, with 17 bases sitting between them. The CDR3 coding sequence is TGCGCCAGCAGCTTAGCGGGGACACAAGTACATGGCTACACCTTC. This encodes CASSLAGTQVHGYTF. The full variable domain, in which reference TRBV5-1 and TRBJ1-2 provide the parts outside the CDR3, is KAGVTQTPRYLIKTRGQQVTLSCSPISGHRSVSWYQQTPGQGLQFLFEYFSETQRNKGNFPGRFSGRQFSNSRSEMNVSTLELGDSALYLCASSLAGTQVHGYTFGSGTRLTVV.

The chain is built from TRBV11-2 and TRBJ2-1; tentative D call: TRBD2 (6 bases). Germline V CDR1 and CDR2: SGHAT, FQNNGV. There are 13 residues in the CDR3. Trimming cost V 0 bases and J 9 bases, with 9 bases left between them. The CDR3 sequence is CASSLELALEQFF. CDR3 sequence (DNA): TGTGCCAGCAGCTTAGAACTAGCCCTTGAGCAGTTCTTC.

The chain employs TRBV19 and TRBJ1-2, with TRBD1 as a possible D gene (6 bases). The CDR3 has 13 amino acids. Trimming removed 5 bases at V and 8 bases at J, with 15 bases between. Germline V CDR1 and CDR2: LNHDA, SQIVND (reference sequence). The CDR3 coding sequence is TGTGCCAGTAGTTCTGGGGGCCCCTTGGGCTACACCTTC. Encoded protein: CASSSGGPLGYTF.

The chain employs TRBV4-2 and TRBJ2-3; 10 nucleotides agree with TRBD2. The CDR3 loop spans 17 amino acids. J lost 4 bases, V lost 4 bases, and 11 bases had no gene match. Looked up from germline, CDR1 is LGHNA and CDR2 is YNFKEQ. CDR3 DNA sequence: TGTGCCAGCAGCCCCCGGACGTCTAGCGGGAGTTCAGATACGCAGTATTTT. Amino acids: CASSPRTSSGSSDTQYF.

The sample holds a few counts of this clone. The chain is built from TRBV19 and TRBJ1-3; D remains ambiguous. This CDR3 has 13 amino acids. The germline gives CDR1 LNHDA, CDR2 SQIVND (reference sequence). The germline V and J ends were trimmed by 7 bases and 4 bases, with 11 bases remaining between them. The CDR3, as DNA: TGTGCCAGTATCTCCCACCAGGGAAACACCATATATTTT. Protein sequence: CASISHQGNTIYF.

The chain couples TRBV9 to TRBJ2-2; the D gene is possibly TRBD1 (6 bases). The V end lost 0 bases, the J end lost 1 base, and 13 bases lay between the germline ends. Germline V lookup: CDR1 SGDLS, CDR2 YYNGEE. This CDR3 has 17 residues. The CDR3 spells CASSVGGQLLNTGELFF. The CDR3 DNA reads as TGTGCCAGCAGCGTAGGAGGACAGCTCTTGAACACCGGGGAGCTGTTTTTT.

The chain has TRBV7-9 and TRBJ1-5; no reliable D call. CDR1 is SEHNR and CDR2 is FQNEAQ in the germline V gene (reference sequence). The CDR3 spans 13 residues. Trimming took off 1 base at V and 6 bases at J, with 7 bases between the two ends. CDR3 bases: TGTGCCAGCAGCTTAGAGAGTCGTCAGCCCCAGCATTTT. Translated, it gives CASSLESRQPQHF.

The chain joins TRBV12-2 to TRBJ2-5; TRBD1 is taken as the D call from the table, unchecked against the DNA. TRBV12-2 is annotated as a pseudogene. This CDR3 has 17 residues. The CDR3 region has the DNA TGTGCAAGTCGCTTAACGTCGACGGGGACAGGGCAAGAGACCCAGTACTTC. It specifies CASRLTSTGTGQETQYF.

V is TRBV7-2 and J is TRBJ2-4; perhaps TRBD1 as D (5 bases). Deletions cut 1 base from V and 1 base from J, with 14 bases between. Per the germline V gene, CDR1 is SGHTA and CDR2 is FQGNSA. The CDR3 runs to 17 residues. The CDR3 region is CASSLDFPGFAKNIQYF. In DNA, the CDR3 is TGTGCCAGCAGCTTAGATTTTCCAGGGTTTGCCAAAAACATTCAGTACTTC.

For the CDR3, the DNA is TGTGCCAGCAGCTTATCGGGGGTCATGGGCGAAAAACTGTTTTTT. Encoded protein: CASSLSGVMGEKLFF. The V gene is TRBV11-2, the J gene TRBJ1-4; possible D gene TRBD1, 5 bases. The CDR3 length is 15 residues. V shed 2 bases and J shed 8 bases, with 15 bases lying between them. Germline V gene data show CDR1 as SGHAT and CDR2 as FQNNGV.

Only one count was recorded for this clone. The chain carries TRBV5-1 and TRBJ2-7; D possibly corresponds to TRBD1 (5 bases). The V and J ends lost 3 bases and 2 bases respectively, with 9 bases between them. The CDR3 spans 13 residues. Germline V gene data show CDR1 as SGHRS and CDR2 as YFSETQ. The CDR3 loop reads CASSSDSTYEQYF. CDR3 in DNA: TGCGCCAGCAGCTCCGACAGTACCTACGAGCAGTACTTC.

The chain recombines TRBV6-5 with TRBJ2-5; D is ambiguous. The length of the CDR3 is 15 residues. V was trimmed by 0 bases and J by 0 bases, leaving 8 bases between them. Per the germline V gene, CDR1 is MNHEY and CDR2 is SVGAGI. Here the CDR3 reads CASSYSTRDQETQYF. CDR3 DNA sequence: TGTGCCAGCAGTTACTCCACCCGGGACCAAGAGACCCAGTACTTC.

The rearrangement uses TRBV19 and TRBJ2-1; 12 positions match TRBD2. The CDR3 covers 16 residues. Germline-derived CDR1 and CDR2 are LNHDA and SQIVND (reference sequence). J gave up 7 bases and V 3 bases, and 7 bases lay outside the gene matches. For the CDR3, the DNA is TGTGCCAGTAGTATTGGTCTAGCGGGAGGGCCTAATGAGCAGTTCTTC. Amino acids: CASSIGLAGGPNEQFF.